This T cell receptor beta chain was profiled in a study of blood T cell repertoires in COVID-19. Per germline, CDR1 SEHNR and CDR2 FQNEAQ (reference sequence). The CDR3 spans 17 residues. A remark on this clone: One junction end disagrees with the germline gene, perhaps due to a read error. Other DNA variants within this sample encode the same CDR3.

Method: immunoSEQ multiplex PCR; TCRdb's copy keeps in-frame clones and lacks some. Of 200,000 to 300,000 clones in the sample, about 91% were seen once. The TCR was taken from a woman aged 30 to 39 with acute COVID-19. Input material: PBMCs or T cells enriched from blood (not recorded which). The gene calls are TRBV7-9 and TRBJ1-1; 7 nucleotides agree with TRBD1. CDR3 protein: CASSYRGQISMNTEAFF. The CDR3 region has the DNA TGTGCCAGTAGCTACCGGGGACAGATCAGTATGAACACTGAAGCTTTCTTT.